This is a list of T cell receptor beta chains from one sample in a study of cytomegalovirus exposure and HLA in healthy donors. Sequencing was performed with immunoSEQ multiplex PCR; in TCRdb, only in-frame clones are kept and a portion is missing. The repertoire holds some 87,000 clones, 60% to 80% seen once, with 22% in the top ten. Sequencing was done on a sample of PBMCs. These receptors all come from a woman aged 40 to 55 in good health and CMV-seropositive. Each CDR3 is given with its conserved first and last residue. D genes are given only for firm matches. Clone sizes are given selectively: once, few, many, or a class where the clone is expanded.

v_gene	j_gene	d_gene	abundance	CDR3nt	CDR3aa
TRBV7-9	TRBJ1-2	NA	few	TGTGCCAGCAGCCGGGACACCTCTAACTATGGCTACACCTTC	CASSRDTSNYGYTF
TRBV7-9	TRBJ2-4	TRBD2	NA	TGTGCCAGCAGCTTTGGGGGGGGACTAGCCAAAAACATTCAGTACTTC	CASSFGGGLAKNIQYF
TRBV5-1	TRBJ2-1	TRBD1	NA	TGCGCCAGCAGCTTGGGAGGGACAGGGGCAGGGGATAATGAGCAGTTCTTC	CASSLGGTGAGDNEQFF
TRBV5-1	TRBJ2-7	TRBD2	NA	TGCGCCAGCAGCCTTCGACTAGCGGGCTTGATGGGCGACGAGCAGTACTTC	CASSLRLAGLMGDEQYF
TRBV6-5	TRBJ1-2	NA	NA	TGTGCCAGCAGTACCCGACAGGTTGGCTATGGCTACACCTTC	CASSTRQVGYGYTF
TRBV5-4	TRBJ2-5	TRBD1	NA	TGTGCCAGCAGTTCGGGACAGAGTGGAGAGACCCAGTACTTC	CASSSGQSGETQYF
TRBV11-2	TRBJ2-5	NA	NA	TGTGCCAGCAGCTTAGGTATACGGCAAGAGACCCAGTACTTC	CASSLGIRQETQYF
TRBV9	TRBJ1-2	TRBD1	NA	TGTGCCAGCAGCGAGGAGGGGGCGCAACGGTATGGCTACACCTTC	CASSEEGAQRYGYTF
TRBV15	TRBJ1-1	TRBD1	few	TGTGCCACCAGCAGAGCGGCGGGACAGGGTAAAGCTTTCTTT	CATSRAAGQGKAFF
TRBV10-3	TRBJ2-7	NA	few	TGTGCCATTTCGGATGACAGTTCCTACGAGCAGTACTTC	CAISDDSSYEQYF
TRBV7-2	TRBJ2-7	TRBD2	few	TGTGCCAGCAGCTTCACTAGCGGGAGCGAGCAGTACTTC	CASSFTSGSEQYF
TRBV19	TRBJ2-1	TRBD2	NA	TGTGCCAGTAGCGGTGGAGTGAGCGGGGCACAGCGGTTCTTC	CASSGGVSGAQRFF
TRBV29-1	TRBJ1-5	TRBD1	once	TGCAGCGTTACGGACAGGACCAATCAGCCCCAGCATTTT	CSVTDRTNQPQHF
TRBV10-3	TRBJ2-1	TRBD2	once	TGTGCCATCAGCGCCAGGACTAGCGGCAATGAGCAGTTCTTC	CAISARTSGNEQFF
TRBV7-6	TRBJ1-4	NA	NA	TGTGCCAGCAGCCCCCGCGTGCCGGGAGGGCATAATGAAAAACTGTTTTTT	CASSPRVPGGHNEKLFF
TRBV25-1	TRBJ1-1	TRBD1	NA	TGTGCCAGCAGTGAGCCCCCCGGGACAGGGGGCACTGAAGCTTTCTTT	CASSEPPGTGGTEAFF
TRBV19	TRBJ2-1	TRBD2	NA	TGTGCCAGTAGTACCCGCCCTTTACTAGCGGTAGACAATGAGCAGTTCTTC	CASSTRPLLAVDNEQFF
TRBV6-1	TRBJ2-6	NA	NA	TGTGCCAGCCGGTTAGGGGGCTCTGGGGCCAACGTCCTGACTTTC	CASRLGGSGANVLTF
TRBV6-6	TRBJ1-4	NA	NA	TGTGCCAGCAGGAACAGTGGTAATGAAAAACTGTTTTTT	CASRNSGNEKLFF
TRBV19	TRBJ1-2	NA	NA	TGTGCCATTTCGAGGACAGCCTTGGGTGGCTACACCTTC	CAISRTALGGYTF
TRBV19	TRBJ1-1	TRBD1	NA	TGTGCCAGTAGTATCTTGGGGACAGGAGGCACTGAAGCTTTCTTT	CASSILGTGGTEAFF
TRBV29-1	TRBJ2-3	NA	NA	TGCAGCGTTGCGGTCAGGGGTATGACAGATACGCAGTATTTT	CSVAVRGMTDTQYF
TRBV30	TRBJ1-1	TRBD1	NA	TGTGCCTGGACCCATCCTCAGGGGGGGAACACTGAAGCTTTCTTT	CAWTHPQGGNTEAFF
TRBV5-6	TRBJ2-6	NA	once	TGTGCCAGCAGCTCCCCGGGGTTCTCTGGGGCCAACGTCCTGACTTTC	CASSSPGFSGANVLTF
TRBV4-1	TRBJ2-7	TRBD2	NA	TGCGCCAGCAGCCAAGATCCGGTATACAGCGGGAGGAACGAGCAGTACTTC	CASSQDPVYSGRNEQYF
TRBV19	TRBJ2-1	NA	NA	TGTGCCAGTAGTATAGGGAGGGGACTCAATGAGCAGTTCTTC	CASSIGRGLNEQFF
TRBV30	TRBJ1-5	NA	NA	TGTGCCTGGAGTGTGGGCAGGTCCGACAATCAGCCCCAGCATTTT	CAWSVGRSDNQPQHF
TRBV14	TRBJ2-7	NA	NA	TGTGCCAGCAGCCTCGGTTACGAGCAGTACTTC	CASSLGYEQYF
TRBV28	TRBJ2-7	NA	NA	TGTGCCAGCACTCCAGGGGGGCTCTACGAGCAGTACTTC	CASTPGGLYEQYF
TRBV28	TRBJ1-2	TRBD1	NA	TGTGCCAGCAGGGCCGTAGGACAGGGGGGAAACTATGGCTACACCTTC	CASRAVGQGGNYGYTF
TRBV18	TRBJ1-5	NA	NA	TGTGCCAGCTCACCGGCCGGCAATCAGCCCCAGCATTTT	CASSPAGNQPQHF
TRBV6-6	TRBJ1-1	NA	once	TGTGCCAGCAGTTACCTCCAGGTGAACACTGAAGCTTTCTTT	CASSYLQVNTEAFF
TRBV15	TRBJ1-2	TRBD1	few	TGTGCCACCAGCTTGGGACAGCCGAACTATGGCTACACCTTC	CATSLGQPNYGYTF
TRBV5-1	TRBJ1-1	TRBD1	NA	TGCGCCAGCAGCCCTATCCCGGGACAGGGGAACACTGAAGCTTTCTTT	CASSPIPGQGNTEAFF
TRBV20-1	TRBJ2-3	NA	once	TGCAGTCCGCAGCGGAAAGATACGCAGTATTTT	CSPQRKDTQYF
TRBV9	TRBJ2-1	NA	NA	TGTGCCAGCAGCGTAGCCGGGGTCCCTACCAATGAGCAGTTCTTC	CASSVAGVPTNEQFF
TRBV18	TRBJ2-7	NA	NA	TGTGCCAGCTCACCGTCCCCAATTGCCTACGAGCAGTACTTC	CASSPSPIAYEQYF
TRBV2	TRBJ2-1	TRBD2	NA	TGTGCCACCCCGGGTAGCGGGAGCTACAATGAGCAGTTCTTC	CATPGSGSYNEQFF
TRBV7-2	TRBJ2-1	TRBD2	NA	TGTGCCAGCAGCTTAATACCTAGCGGGAGGGCCACTGAGCAGTTCTTC	CASSLIPSGRATEQFF
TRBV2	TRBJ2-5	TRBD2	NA	TGTGCCAGCAGTATAGCGGGGGGGCAGGAGACCCAGTACTTC	CASSIAGGQETQYF
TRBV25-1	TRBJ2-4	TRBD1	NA	TGTGCCAGCAGTGAAGGGGACAGTCAGTACTTC	CASSEGDSQYF
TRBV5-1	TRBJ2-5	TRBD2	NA	TGCGCCAGCAGCTTGGCAGTGGCCTGGGCTAGCGGGAGTTCCCGGGAGACCCAGTACTTC	CASSLAVAWASGSSRETQYF
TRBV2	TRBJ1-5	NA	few	TGTGCCAGCAGTTTAACAGGTCCCCATCAGCCCCAGCATTTT	CASSLTGPHQPQHF
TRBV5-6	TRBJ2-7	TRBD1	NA	TGTGCCAGCAGCCCAACGGACAGGGGGGGAGACTACGAGCAGTACTTC	CASSPTDRGGDYEQYF
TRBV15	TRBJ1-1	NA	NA	TGTGCCACCAGCAGAGGTCCACTGGAGCGCACTGAAGCTTTCTTT	CATSRGPLERTEAFF
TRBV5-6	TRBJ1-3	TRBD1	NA	TGTGCCAGCAGCTCCAGGGGGCCCTCTGGAAACACCATATATTTT	CASSSRGPSGNTIYF
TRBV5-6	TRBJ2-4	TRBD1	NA	TGTGCCAGCAGCGCACCCGGGACAGGGAGTAACATTCAGTACTTC	CASSAPGTGSNIQYF
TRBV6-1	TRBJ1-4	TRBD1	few	TGTGCCAGCAGTGTGGGGCAGGGGGCCAGGCAAAATGAAAAACTGTTTTTT	CASSVGQGARQNEKLFF
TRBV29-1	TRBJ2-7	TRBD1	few	TGCAGCGTTGAAGCGGACAGGCAGGGTAAGCAGTACTTC	CSVEADRQGKQYF
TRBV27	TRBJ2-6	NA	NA	TGTGCCAGCAGTTTTCAGCGTCGGGTTTCCGGGGCCAACGTCCTGACTTTC	CASSFQRRVSGANVLTF
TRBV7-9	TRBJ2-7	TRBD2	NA	TGTGCCAGCAGCTTAACCGGGACTAGCGGCACCTACGAGCAGTACTTC	CASSLTGTSGTYEQYF
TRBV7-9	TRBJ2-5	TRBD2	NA	TGTGCCAGCAGCTTATCGGCTAGCGGGTTAGAGACCCAGTACTTC	CASSLSASGLETQYF
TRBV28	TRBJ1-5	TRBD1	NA	TGTGCCACCAGGACAGGGTCTCAGCCCCAGCATTTT	CATRTGSQPQHF
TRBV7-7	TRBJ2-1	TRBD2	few	TGTGCCAGCAGCCGCACTAGCGGGGCCTACAATGAGCAGTTCTTC	CASSRTSGAYNEQFF
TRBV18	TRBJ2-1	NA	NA	TGTGCCAGCTCACCAATATCTCCCGACAATGAGCAGTTCTTC	CASSPISPDNEQFF
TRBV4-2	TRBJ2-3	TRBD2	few	TGTGCCAGCAGCCAAATAGGGACTAGCGGGAGTATGAATACGCAGTATTTT	CASSQIGTSGSMNTQYF
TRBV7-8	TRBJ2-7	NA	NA	TGTGCCAGCAGCGCCGGGGTCTCCTACGAGCAGTACTTC	CASSAGVSYEQYF
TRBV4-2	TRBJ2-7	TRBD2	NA	TGTGCCAGCAGCCAATACCGACTAGCGGGAGGGCTCGAGCAGTACTTC	CASSQYRLAGGLEQYF